Listed here are 23 T cell receptor beta chains from one sample, sequenced in a study of CD8 T cells in Susac syndrome. It was with random hexamers that about 0.45 to 1 ug RNA was reverse transcribed. TCRdb itself ran the immunoSEQ multiplex PCR reads through MiXCR, one entry per CDR3 protein. The data hold approximately 300,000 distinct CDR3 sequences, with approximately 85% observed a single time. The specimen sequenced was CD8+ T cells from PBMCs. These receptor sequences come from a human donor with multiple sclerosis.

The chain employs TRBV7-9 and TRBJ2-5; 12 nucleotides line up with TRBD2. Germline CDR1 and CDR2: SEHNR and FQNEAQ (reference sequence). V shed 4 bases and J 3 bases; nucleotides not matched to a gene: 0. The CDR3 sequence is 14 residues long. CDR3 protein: CASSWTSGKETQYF. CDR3 bases: TGTGCCAGCAGCTGGACTAGCGGGAAAGAGACCCAGTACTTC.

This chain connects TRBV11-2 to TRBJ2-5; weak D call: TRBD1 (6 bases). The CDR3 totals 15 residues. The germline V and J ends were trimmed by 5 bases and 5 bases, with 18 bases remaining between them. The germline V gene encodes CDR1 SGHAT and CDR2 FQNNGV. CDR3 residues: CASSQGDTLAETQYF. The CDR3 coding sequence is TGTGCCAGCAGCCAAGGGGACACCCTTGCGGAGACCCAGTACTTC.

This chain joins TRBV28 and TRBJ1-3; D is undetermined. This CDR3 region has 14 residues. The germline V and J ends were trimmed by 5 bases and 4 bases, with 12 bases remaining between them. The V gene's germline CDR1 is MDHEN and CDR2 SYDVKM. CDR3 nucleotides: TGTGCCAGCAGTCTTTTTGCCTCCGGAAACACCATATATTTT. Translated, it gives CASSLFASGNTIYF. Complete variable domain (other parts from reference TRBV28 and TRBJ1-3): DVKVTQSSRYLVKRTGEKVFLECVQDMDHENMFWYRQDPGLGLRLIYFSYDVKMKEKGDIPEGYSVSREKKERFSLILESASTNQTSMYLCASSLFASGNTIYFGEGSWLTVV.

This chain joins TRBV15 and TRBJ2-3; possibly TRBD2 for D (6 bases). The germline V and J ends were trimmed by 6 bases and 5 bases, with 12 bases remaining between them. CDR3 size: 13 residues. CDR1 is LNHNV and CDR2 is YYDKDF in the germline V gene (reference sequence). CDR3 DNA: TGTGCCACCAGAAAGCGGGCGGTAGATACGCAGTATTTT. Translating gives CATRKRAVDTQYF.

The V gene is TRBV7-9, the J gene TRBJ2-3, with D uncertain. Germline loops: CDR1 SEHNR, CDR2 FQNEAQ (reference sequence). The CDR3 has 15 amino acids. Trimming removed 3 bases at V and 2 bases at J, with 12 bases between. The CDR3 DNA is TGTGCCAGCAGCTTTAGGCAGTGGGTCACAGATACGCAGTATTTT. Its protein product is CASSFRQWVTDTQYF.

The chain couples TRBV15 to TRBJ1-1; D may be TRBD1 (5 bases). Trimming took 5 bases from V and 1 from J, leaving 11 bases between them. The CDR3 consists of 14 residues. Germline CDR1 LNHNV, CDR2 YYDKDF (reference sequence). CDR3 in amino acids: CATSRRGPNTEAFF. The CDR3, as DNA: TGTGCCACCAGCCGTAGGGGACCGAACACTGAAGCTTTCTTT.

This chain uses TRBV4-1 with TRBJ2-7, with D uncertain. This CDR3 comprises 14 residues. Germline CDR1 is MGHRA and CDR2 is YSYEKL. Between the trimmed V and J ends, which lost 1 base and 2 bases, there was a span of 9 bases. This chain's CDR3 is CASSQVGHAYEQYF. CDR3 coding DNA: TGCGCCAGCAGCCAAGTTGGGCACGCCTACGAGCAGTACTTC.

This clonotype was picked up a small number of times. The chain recombines TRBV19 with TRBJ2-2; the match to TRBD1 covers 7 bases. Germline assignment: CDR1 LNHDA and CDR2 SQIVND (reference sequence). Losses at the gene ends were 6 bases for V and 1 base for J; bases not matched to a gene: 2. The CDR3 loop spans 14 amino acids. The CDR3 here is CASSPGGNTGELFF. CDR3 in DNA: TGTGCCAGTAGCCCAGGGGGGAACACCGGGGAGCTGTTTTTT.

This clonotype was seen a single time. V and J are TRBV28 and TRBJ2-1, with D maybe TRBD2 (5 bases). Per germline, CDR1 MDHEN and CDR2 SYDVKM. CDR3 length: 14 residues. The CDR3 protein is CVSRGVALYNEQFF. The CDR3 DNA sequence: TGTGTCTCCCGGGGAGTAGCTCTGTACAATGAGCAGTTCTTC.

The chain couples TRBV6-2 or TRBV6-3 to TRBJ1-5; TRBD1 might be the D (6 bases). The V and J ends lost 6 bases and 0 bases respectively, with 12 bases between them. Germline assignment: CDR1 MNHEY and CDR2 SVGEGT. The CDR3 spans 15 residues. CDR3 DNA sequence: TGTGCCAGCAGAACCGGGGGCCATAGCAATCAGCCCCAGCATTTT. It specifies CASRTGGHSNQPQHF.

This clonotype turned up a few times. The chain combines TRBV20-1 with TRBJ2-7; 7 nucleotides agree with TRBD1. The CDR3 totals 15 residues. CDR1 is DFQATT, CDR2 SNEGSKA, per germline (reference sequence). V dropped 4 bases and J dropped 1; count of bases not matched to a gene: 10. The CDR3 nucleotides are TGCAGTGCTAACACGCGACAGGGACCTTCCTACGAGCAGTACTTC. Translation gives CSANTRQGPSYEQYF.

V is TRBV5-6 and J is TRBJ2-7; TRBD1 matches 8 bases. V lost 1 base to trimming and J lost 6 bases; unmatched junction nucleotides: 9. CDR3 length: 15 amino acids. In germline, CDR1 is SGHDT, CDR2 YYEEEE. The DNA of the CDR3 is TGTGCCAGCAGCTTGCGGACAGGGCTTTTGGGCGAGCAGTACTTC. It yields the protein CASSLRTGLLGEQYF.

The V and J genes are TRBV25-1 and TRBJ2-7; 12 positions match TRBD2. Germline CDR1 and CDR2: MGHDK and SYGVNS. With 4 bases clipped from V and 0 bases from J, the junction kept 13 bases outside the gene matches. The length of the CDR3 is 19 residues. CDR3 residues: CASSVHLGTSGSNSYEQYF. CDR3 DNA: TGTGCCAGCAGTGTACATCTAGGGACTAGCGGGTCAAACTCCTACGAGCAGTACTTC.

V usage is TRBV20-1 and J usage is TRBJ2-2; TRBD2 might be the D (5 bases). The CDR3 length is 14 residues. CDR1 DFQATT and CDR2 SNEGSKA come from the germline V gene (reference sequence). Trimming stripped 0 bases from V and 5 bases from J, with 10 bases between. The CDR3 loop reads CSARERADTGELFF. CDR3 coding DNA: TGCAGTGCTAGAGAGAGGGCGGATACCGGGGAGCTGTTTTTT.

The sample holds a few counts of this clonotype. The chain uses TRBV5-6 and TRBJ2-7; 8 bases are shared with TRBD1. CDR3 size: 14 residues. From germline, CDR1 is SGHDT and CDR2 YYEEEE. Trimming cost V 4 bases and J 5 bases; bases outside gene matches: 8. Written as DNA, the CDR3 is TGTGCCAGCAGCGGGGGCAGGGGGCAGGACGAGCAGTACTTC. Amino acids: CASSGGRGQDEQYF.

The chain employs TRBV6-5 and TRBJ2-7, with D hard to call. This CDR3 spans 12 amino acids. The V end was cut by 0 bases, the J end by 6 bases, with 6 bases between. Germline V gives CDR1 MNHEY, CDR2 SVGAGI. In DNA, the CDR3 is TGTGCCAGCAGTTACTCGGGCTTCGAGCAGTACTTC. As protein: CASSYSGFEQYF.

This chain connects TRBV12-3 or TRBV12-4 to TRBJ2-6; possible D gene TRBD1, 5 bases. This CDR3 comprises 18 residues. V was pared by 6 bases and J by 2 bases, with 20 bases between. Here the CDR3 DNA reads TGTGCCAGCAGCCCCGGCCGCAAGGGGCTTACTGGGGCCAACGTCCTGACTTTC. Protein sequence: CASSPGRKGLTGANVLTF.

The chain is built from TRBV6-2 or TRBV6-3 and TRBJ2-1, with a tentative D call TRBD2 (6 bases). V was clipped by 0 bases and J by 0 bases, with 18 bases between them. The germline V gene encodes CDR1 MNHEY and CDR2 SVGEGT. CDR3 length: 19 amino acids. The CDR3 bases are TGTGCCAGCAGTTACTCACCGTTAGCGGACACGAGCTCCTACAATGAGCAGTTCTTC. This translates into CASSYSPLADTSSYNEQFF.

The genes are TRBV27 and TRBJ1-2; the D gene is possibly TRBD1 (5 bases). The CDR3 covers 13 residues. The germline CDR1 and CDR2 sequences are MNHEY and SMNVEV (reference sequence). The germline V and J ends were trimmed by 8 bases and 5 bases, with 15 bases remaining between them. CDR3 bases: TGTGCCAGCGCCCGGGACGCAGGATATGGCTACACCTTC. Protein sequence: CASARDAGYGYTF.

This clonotype came up once. The rearrangement links TRBV6-2 or TRBV6-3 to TRBJ1-2; D unresolved. Trimming removed 6 bases from V and 6 bases from J, with 8 bases in between. This CDR3 has 11 residues. The germline V gene encodes CDR1 MNHEY and CDR2 SVGEGT. CDR3 amino acids: CASRPFDGYTF. For the CDR3, the DNA is TGTGCCAGCAGACCGTTTGATGGCTACACCTTC.

The chain uses TRBV7-6 and TRBJ1-1, with TRBD1 identical over 8 bases. The CDR3 consists of 15 residues. After removal of 5 bases from V and 5 bases from J, the junction contained 10 bases not matched to a gene. The V gene's germline CDR1 is SGHVS and CDR2 FNYEAQ. The DNA for the CDR3 is TGTGCCAGCAGCGAGGTTCAGGGGGCGCGGACTGAAGCTTTCTTT. Its translation is CASSEVQGARTEAFF.

V usage is TRBV27 and J usage is TRBJ2-7, with 13 bases identical to TRBD2. V shed 5 bases and J 7 bases; nucleotides not matched to a gene: 2. Germline V gene data show CDR1 as MNHEY and CDR2 as SMNVEV (reference sequence). The CDR3 extends over 13 amino acids. The CDR3 here is CASSQLAGGEQYF. In DNA, the CDR3 is TGTGCCAGCAGTCAACTAGCGGGAGGGGAGCAGTACTTC.

Only a few counts were recorded for this clonotype. The chain combines TRBV6-5 with TRBJ2-5, with D perhaps matching TRBD2 (6 bases). The germline V and J ends were trimmed by 5 bases and 4 bases, with 17 bases remaining between them. The CDR3 is made up of 15 amino acids. Germline CDR1 is MNHEY and CDR2 is SVGAGI. The chain's CDR3 is CASSNQGGWRETQYF. The CDR3 DNA reads TGTGCCAGCAGTAACCAGGGAGGATGGAGAGAGACCCAGTACTTC.